One and the same sample provided the 3 T cell receptor beta chains below, sequenced in a study of monozygotic twins with inflammatory bowel disease. Reprocessing the 5' RACE reads, TCRdb reports a single entry for every CDR3 protein and omits DNA. In total, the table holds some 440,000 distinct CDR3 sequences. Sequences were obtained from blood. Every receptor here comes from a human donor with ulcerative colitis or Crohn's disease, or a healthy co-twin of an affected twin (not recorded which).

This sequence joins TRBV12-3 or TRBV12-4 and TRBJ2-7; TCRdb picks TRBD1, but there is no DNA to check that call. This CDR3 comprises 12 residues. The CDR3: CASSSGPTEQYF.

The chain links TRBV20-1 to TRBJ2-7; TCRdb outputs TRBD1, but without DNA this stays unchecked. Germline V gives CDR1 DFQATT, CDR2 SNEGSKA (reference sequence). The CDR3 length is 14 residues. CDR3 sequence reads: CSARETGDSYEQYF.

V and J are TRBV5-1 and TRBJ2-3. Germline V CDR1 and CDR2: SGHRS, YFSETQ. The CDR3 length is 13 residues. CDR3 sequence reads: CASSPHETDTQYF.